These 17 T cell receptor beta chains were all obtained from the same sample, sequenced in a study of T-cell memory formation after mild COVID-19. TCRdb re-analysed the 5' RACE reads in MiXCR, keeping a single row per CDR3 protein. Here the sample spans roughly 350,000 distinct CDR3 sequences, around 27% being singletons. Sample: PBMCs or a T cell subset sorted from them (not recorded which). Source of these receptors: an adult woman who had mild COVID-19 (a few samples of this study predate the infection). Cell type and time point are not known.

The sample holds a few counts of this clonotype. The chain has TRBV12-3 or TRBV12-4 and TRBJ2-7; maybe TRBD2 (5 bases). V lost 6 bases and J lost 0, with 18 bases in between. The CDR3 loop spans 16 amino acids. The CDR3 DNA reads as TGTGCCAGCAGATCAGGACTGTTCGCCTTCTCCTACGAGCAGTACTTC. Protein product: CASRSGLFAFSYEQYF.

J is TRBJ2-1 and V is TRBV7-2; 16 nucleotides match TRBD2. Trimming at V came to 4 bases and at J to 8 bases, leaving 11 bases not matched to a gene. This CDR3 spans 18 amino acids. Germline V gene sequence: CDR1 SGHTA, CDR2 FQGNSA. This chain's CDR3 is CASSSGLAGGPILDEQFF. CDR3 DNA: TGTGCCAGCAGCTCGGGACTAGCGGGAGGGCCTATATTGGATGAGCAGTTCTTC.

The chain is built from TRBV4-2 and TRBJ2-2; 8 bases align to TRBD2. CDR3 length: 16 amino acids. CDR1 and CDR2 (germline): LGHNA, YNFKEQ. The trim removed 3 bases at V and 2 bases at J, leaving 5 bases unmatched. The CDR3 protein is CASSHLTSGNTGELFF. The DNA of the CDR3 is TGTGCCAGCAGCCACCTTACTAGCGGAAACACCGGGGAGCTGTTTTTT.

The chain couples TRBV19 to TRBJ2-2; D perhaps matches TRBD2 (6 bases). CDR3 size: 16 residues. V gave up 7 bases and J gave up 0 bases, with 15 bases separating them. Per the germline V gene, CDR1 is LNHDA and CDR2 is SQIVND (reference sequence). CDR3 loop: CASTFSGVANTGELFF. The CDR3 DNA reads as TGTGCCAGTACTTTCTCGGGAGTAGCGAACACCGGGGAGCTGTTTTTT.

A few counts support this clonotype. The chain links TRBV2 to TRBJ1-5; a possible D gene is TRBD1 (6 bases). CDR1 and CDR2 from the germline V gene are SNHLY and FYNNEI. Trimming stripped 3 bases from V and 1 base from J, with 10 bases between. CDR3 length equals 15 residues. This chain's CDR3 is CASSENRESNQPQHF. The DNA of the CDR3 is TGTGCCAGCAGTGAGAACAGGGAGAGCAATCAGCCCCAGCATTTT.

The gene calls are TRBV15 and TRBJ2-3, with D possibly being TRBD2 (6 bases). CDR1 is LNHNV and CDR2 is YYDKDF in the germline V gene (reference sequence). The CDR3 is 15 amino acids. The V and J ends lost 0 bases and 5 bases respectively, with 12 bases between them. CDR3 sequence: CATSRDRLSGDTQYF. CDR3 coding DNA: TGTGCCACCAGCAGAGATCGGCTTAGCGGAGATACGCAGTATTTT.

CDR3 in amino acids: CAWVDLRRYGELFF. DNA of the CDR3: TGTGCCTGGGTGGATTTGCGGAGATACGGGGAGCTGTTTTTT. This chain joins TRBV30 and TRBJ2-2; D is ambiguous. V lost 5 bases to trimming and J lost 7 bases, with 17 bases between them. The CDR3 consists of 14 residues. Germline lookup yields CDR1 GTSNPN and CDR2 SVGIG (reference sequence).

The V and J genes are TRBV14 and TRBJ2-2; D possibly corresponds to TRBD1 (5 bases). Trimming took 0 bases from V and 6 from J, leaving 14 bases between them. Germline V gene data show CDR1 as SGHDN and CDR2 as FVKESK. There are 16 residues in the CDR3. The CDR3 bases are TGTGCCAGCAGCCAAGATATGGGGCGTATCGCCGGGGAGCTGTTTTTT. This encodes CASSQDMGRIAGELFF.

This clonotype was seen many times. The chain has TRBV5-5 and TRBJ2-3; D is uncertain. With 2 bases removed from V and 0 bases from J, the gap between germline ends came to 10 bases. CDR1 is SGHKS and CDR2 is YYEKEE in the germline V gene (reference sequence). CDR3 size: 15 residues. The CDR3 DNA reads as TGTGCCAGCAGCTTAGTGCGGATTAGCACAGATACGCAGTATTTT. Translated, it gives CASSLVRISTDTQYF.

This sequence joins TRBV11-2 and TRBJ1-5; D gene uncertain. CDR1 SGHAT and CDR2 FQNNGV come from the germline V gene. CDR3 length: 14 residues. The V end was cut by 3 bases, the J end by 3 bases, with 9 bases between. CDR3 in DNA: TGTGCCAGCAGCTTCGGTGGCAACAATCAGCCCCAGCATTTT. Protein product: CASSFGGNNQPQHF.

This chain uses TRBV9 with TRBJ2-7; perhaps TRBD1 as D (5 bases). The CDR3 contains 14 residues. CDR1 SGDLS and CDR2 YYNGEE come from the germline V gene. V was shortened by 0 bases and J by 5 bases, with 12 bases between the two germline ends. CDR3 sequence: CASSVAGRVNEQYF. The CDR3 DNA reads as TGTGCCAGCAGCGTAGCGGGCAGGGTGAACGAGCAGTACTTC.

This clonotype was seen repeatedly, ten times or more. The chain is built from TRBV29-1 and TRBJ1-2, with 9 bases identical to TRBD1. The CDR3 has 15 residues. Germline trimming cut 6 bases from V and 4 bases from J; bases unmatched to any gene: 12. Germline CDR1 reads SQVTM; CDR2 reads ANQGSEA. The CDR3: CSVAGQGPSGYGYTF. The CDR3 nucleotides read TGCAGCGTGGCCGGACAGGGGCCGAGCGGCTATGGCTACACCTTC. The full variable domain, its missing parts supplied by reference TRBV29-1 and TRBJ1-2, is SAVISQKPSRDICQRGTSLTIQCQVDSQVTMMFWYRQQPGQSLTLIATANQGSEATYESGFVIDKFPISRPNLTFSTLTVSNMSPEDSSIYLCSVAGQGPSGYGYTFGSGTRLTVV.

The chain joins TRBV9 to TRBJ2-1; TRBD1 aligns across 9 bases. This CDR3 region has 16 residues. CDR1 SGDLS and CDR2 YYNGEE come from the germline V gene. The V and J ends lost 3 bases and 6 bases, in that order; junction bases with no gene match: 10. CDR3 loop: CASSGRTGEGVNEQFF. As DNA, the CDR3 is TGTGCCAGCAGCGGACGGACAGGGGAGGGGGTCAATGAGCAGTTCTTC.

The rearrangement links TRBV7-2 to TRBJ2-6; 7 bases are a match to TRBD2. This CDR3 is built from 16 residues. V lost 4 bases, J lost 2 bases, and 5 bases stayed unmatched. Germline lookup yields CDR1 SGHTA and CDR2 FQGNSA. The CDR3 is CASSSRGETGANVLTF. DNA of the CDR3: TGTGCCAGCAGCTCCCGGGGGGAGACTGGGGCCAACGTCCTGACTTTC.

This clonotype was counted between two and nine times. Here the CDR3 DNA reads TGCAGCGGGGGGAGGGGGCCAGATACGCAGTATTTT. This codes for CSGGRGPDTQYF. This rearrangement joins TRBV29-1 to TRBJ2-3, with D possibly being TRBD1 or TRBD2 (7 bases each). Germline assignment: CDR1 SQVTM and CDR2 ANQGSEA. V lost 7 bases and J lost 4, with 12 bases in between. This CDR3 has 12 amino acids.

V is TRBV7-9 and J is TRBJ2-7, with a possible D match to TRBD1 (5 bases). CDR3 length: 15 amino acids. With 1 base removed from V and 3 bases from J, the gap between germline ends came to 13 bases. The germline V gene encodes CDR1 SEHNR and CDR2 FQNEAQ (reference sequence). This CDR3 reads CASSLGAIGVYEQYF. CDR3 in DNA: TGTGCCAGCAGCTTAGGGGCGATAGGGGTCTACGAGCAGTACTTC.

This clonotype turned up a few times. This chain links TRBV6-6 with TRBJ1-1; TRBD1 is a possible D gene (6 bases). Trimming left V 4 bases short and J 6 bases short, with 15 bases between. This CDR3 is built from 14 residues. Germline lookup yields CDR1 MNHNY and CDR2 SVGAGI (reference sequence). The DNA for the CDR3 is TGTGCCAGCAGTTCCCGTGGCAGGGGATCTGAAGCTTTCTTT. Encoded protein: CASSSRGRGSEAFF.